The rows below give T cell receptor beta chains drawn from one sample of a study of breast tumors, draining lymph nodes, adjacent tissues. One entry per CDR3 protein, called by TCRdb with MiXCR from the multiplex PCR reads. The table lists 200,000 to 300,000 distinct CDR3 sequences, around 31% of them singletons, with more than 0.85% in the top ten. The sequencing input was axillary lymph node tissue. These receptors were taken from a female donor with breast cancer. Some clones in this sample may be carry-over from other donors' samples. Each CDR3 is given with its conserved first and last residue. The D gene is left open where the match is weak. Clone size, where shown, is once, few, many, or a class for clones that have expanded.

TRBJ2-5 TRBV11-2 NA NA TGTGCCAGCAGCACCCCCCGGGGGTGGGACCGGGGAGCAGAGACCCAGTACTTC CASSTPRGWDRGAETQYF
TRBJ2-7 TRBV12-3/TRBV12-4 NA many TGTGCCAGCAGAAAGGGTACTTCCGGGAACTACGAGCAGTACTTC CASRKGTSGNYEQYF
TRBJ1-1 TRBV12-3/TRBV12-4 NA NA TGTGCCAGCAGCTCACTTTTACAGGGAGTGTATGCTTTCTTT CASSSLLQGVYAFF
TRBJ2-3 TRBV7-6 NA many TGTGCCAGCAGCTTAGGGCTTCCTAGCAGCCAGACAGATACGCAGTATTTT CASSLGLPSSQTDTQYF
TRBJ2-1 TRBV27 NA NA TGTGCCAGCAGTACGGGGAACTACAATGAGCAGTTCTTC CASSTGNYNEQFF
TRBJ2-1 TRBV30 TRBD2 few TGTGCCTGGAGATCATCCGGGACTACGAAGCAGTTCTTC CAWRSSGTTKQFF
TRBJ2-1 TRBV11-2 TRBD2 NA TGTGCCAGCCGGACTAGCGGTTCTCGGGATGAGCAGTTCTTC CASRTSGSRDEQFF
TRBJ2-7 TRBV5-4 NA NA TGTGCCAGCTCACCAGGACAGCCTTCTAACGAGCAGTACTTC CASSPGQPSNEQYF
TRBJ2-5 TRBV20-1 NA many TGCAGTGCTCACCCCCCGGGAGAGGAGACCCAGTACTTC CSAHPPGEETQYF
TRBJ2-5 TRBV29-1 TRBD2 NA TGCAGCGTTCTCGGGGGAGGGCCGGGGGGGCGAGAGACCCAGTACTTC CSVLGGGPGGRETQYF